Each of the 24 T cell receptor beta chains below was sequenced from the same sample in a study of molecular identifiers for immune sequencing clone quantification. TCRdb itself ran the PCR reads through MiXCR, one entry per CDR3 protein. The sample includes some 650,000 distinct CDR3 sequences, about 20% seen only once; the top ten take roughly 0.83%. Sequences were obtained from naive CD8+ T cells from blood, with Jurkat cell RNA spiked in. The subset was: FACS-sorted CD8+CD4-CCR7+CD45RA+ naive T cells. The receptors here all came from a human donor in good health. Some libraries in this study had Jurkat cell RNA spiked in.

Of note for this clonotype: This may stem from a read error, because a much larger clone lies one nucleotide away. The chain employs TRBV7-6 and TRBJ2-7; the match to TRBD1 covers 10 bases. Germline-derived CDR1 and CDR2 are SGHVS and FNYEAQ. The CDR3 sequence is 13 residues long. CDR3 loop: CAGSLGGQGEQYF. The CDR3 DNA is TGTGCCGGCAGCTTAGGGGGACAGGGGGAGCAGTACTTC.

This clonotype showed up just a few times. The chain combines TRBV12-3 or TRBV12-4 with TRBJ1-5; possible D gene TRBD1, 5 bases. CDR3 length: 14 amino acids. Trimming pared 3 bases from V and 9 bases from J, leaving 15 bases between. This chain's CDR3 is CASSFGLGGGPQHF. CDR3 in DNA: TGTGCCAGCAGTTTTGGGTTGGGGGGAGGGCCCCAGCATTTT.

This clonotype was found many times. This chain uses TRBV7-2 with TRBJ1-3, with 8 bases fitting TRBD1. V was clipped by 5 bases and J by 5 bases; unmatched bases: 5. Germline V gene sequence: CDR1 SGHTA, CDR2 FQGNSA. The CDR3 is made up of 14 amino acids. The CDR3 protein is CASSPGQGRNTIYF. As DNA, the CDR3 is TGTGCCAGCAGCCCCGGACAGGGCAGAAACACCATATATTTT.

This clonotype was seen only a few times. The chain joins TRBV11-2 to TRBJ2-1; perhaps TRBD1 as D (5 bases). Deletions cut 0 bases from V and 13 bases from J, with 16 bases between. The CDR3 has 14 amino acids. CDR1 and CDR2 from the germline V gene are SGHAT and FQNNGV. DNA of the CDR3: TGTGCCAGCAGCTTAGAAGGGGTATCGGACGTACAGTTCTTC. As protein: CASSLEGVSDVQFF.

With regard to this clonotype: The conserved closing phenylalanine or tryptophan is absent in this CDR3, likely reflecting a read error. V is TRBV5-1 and J is TRBJ2-7; possibly TRBD1 for D (5 bases). The CDR3 runs to 15 residues. Germline values: CDR1 SGHRS, CDR2 YFSETQ. Deletions cut 1 base from V and 7 bases from J, with 18 bases between. CDR3 sequence reads: CASSLSGHGLLEQYS. In DNA form, the CDR3 reads TGCGCCAGCAGCTTGTCTGGACATGGCCTGTTGGAGCAGTACTCC.

The chain carries TRBV29-1 and TRBJ2-1; D is unresolved. V was pared by 0 bases and J by 4 bases, with 7 bases between. CDR1 and CDR2 from the germline V gene are SQVTM and ANQGSEA. This CDR3 comprises 13 residues. CDR3 coding DNA: TGCAGCGTTGAAGATCGCCCATACAATGAGCAGTTCTTC. It translates to CSVEDRPYNEQFF.

This clonotype was found a few times. The chain joins TRBV12-3 or TRBV12-4 to TRBJ2-3; tentative D call: TRBD1 (6 bases). The CDR3 totals 15 residues. V gave up 11 bases and J gave up 1 base, with 19 bases separating them. The CDR3 DNA follows: TGTGCCGGCACCCCAGGGGCCCCCGGCACAGATACGCAGTATTTT. This gives the protein CAGTPGAPGTDTQYF.

This clonotype was recorded at least ten times. This chain connects TRBV27 to TRBJ2-3; TRBD2 matches at 12 bases. The CDR3 spans 15 residues. The germline V gene has CDR1 MNHEY and CDR2 SMNVEV (reference sequence). Trimming at V came to 6 bases and at J to 3 bases, leaving 4 bases not matched to a gene. CDR3 amino acids: CASRLAGGPTDTQYF. The CDR3 bases are TGTGCCAGCAGGCTAGCGGGGGGGCCGACAGATACGCAGTATTTT.

This clonotype was counted only a few times. V and J are TRBV6-2 or TRBV6-3 and TRBJ2-7; 9 bases agree with TRBD1. V shed 6 bases, J shed 0 bases, and the junction held 6 bases outside the gene matches. Looked up from germline, CDR1 is MNHEY and CDR2 is SVGEGT. The CDR3 is 15 amino acids. CDR3 protein: CASRTDRGNSYEQYF. For the CDR3, the DNA is TGTGCCAGCAGAACGGACAGGGGAAACTCCTACGAGCAGTACTTC.

This clonotype was counted many times. The chain joins TRBV20-1 to TRBJ2-7; D may be TRBD1 (5 bases). Per the germline V gene, CDR1 is DFQATT and CDR2 is SNEGSKA (reference sequence). This CDR3 region has 12 residues. The CDR3 reads CLPRRVPYEQYF. Written as DNA, the CDR3 is TGCCTCCCTCGCAGGGTCCCCTACGAGCAGTACTTC.

The chain is built from TRBV11-3 and TRBJ2-1, with D possibly matching TRBD2 (6 bases). The CDR3 totals 16 residues. Trimming stripped 1 base from V and 6 bases from J, with 16 bases between. Germline-derived CDR1 and CDR2 are SGHNT and YENEEA. The CDR3 protein is CASSLGGTSIGNEQFF. In DNA form, the CDR3 reads TGTGCCAGCAGCTTAGGTGGGACTTCCATAGGCAATGAGCAGTTCTTC.

This clonotype was detected many times. The chain joins TRBV6-5 to TRBJ2-5, with D possibly matching TRBD2 (5 bases). CDR1 MNHEY and CDR2 SVGAGI come from the germline V gene. Trimming pared 8 bases from V and 5 bases from J, leaving 12 bases between. The CDR3 is made up of 12 amino acids. Here the CDR3 DNA reads TGTGCCAGCGAGGGCCCGGAGGAGACCCAGTACTTC. Translated: CASEGPEETQYF.

Concerning this clonotype: This may arise from a read error, as a much more abundant clone is one base away. This chain uses TRBV4-3 with TRBJ2-7; D is tentatively TRBD1 or TRBD2 (5 bases each). Germline V CDR1 and CDR2: LGHNA, YSLEER. There are 15 residues in the CDR3. CDR3 loop: CAGSQDSGTAYEQYF. For the CDR3, the DNA is TGCGCCGGCAGCCAAGATTCGGGGACCGCCTACGAGCAGTACTTC.

V is TRBV19 and J is TRBJ2-7, with D possibly being TRBD1 (6 bases). The CDR3 consists of 13 residues. Per germline, CDR1 LNHDA and CDR2 SQIVND (reference sequence). V was cut by 5 bases and J by 6 bases, with 14 bases left in between. CDR3 DNA: TGTGCCAGTAGTCCAGGGGAGAGTAGCGAGCAGTACTTC. It encodes CASSPGESSEQYF.

This clonotype was seen ten or more times. The chain combines TRBV25-1 with TRBJ2-1, with TRBD2 identical over 11 bases. Trimming took 0 bases from V and 6 from J; bases not matched to a gene: 1. CDR1 and CDR2 (germline): MGHDK, SYGVNS. The CDR3 consists of 15 residues. CDR3 sequence (DNA): TGTGCCAGCAGTGAATATAGCGGGGGGGCCAATGAGCAGTTCTTC. It translates to CASSEYSGGANEQFF.

This clonotype was counted a few times. The chain carries TRBV4-1 and TRBJ2-7, with 11 positions matching TRBD2. V lost 2 bases, J lost 4 bases, and 10 bases stayed unmatched. The CDR3 sequence is 17 residues long. Germline V CDR1 and CDR2: MGHRA, YSYEKL. The CDR3 here is CASSQKDGASGRYEQYF. In nucleotides, the CDR3 is TGCGCCAGCAGCCAAAAAGACGGCGCTAGCGGGAGGTACGAGCAGTACTTC.

This clonotype was picked up a small number of times. The chain employs TRBV7-9 and TRBJ1-4; D unclear. V gave up 8 bases and J gave up 2 bases, with 15 bases separating them. The length of the CDR3 is 15 residues. Germline-derived CDR1 and CDR2 are SEHNR and FQNEAQ (reference sequence). The CDR3 sequence: CASFPHGETNEKLFF. The DNA of the CDR3 is TGTGCCAGCTTCCCCCACGGGGAGACTAATGAAAAACTGTTTTTT. The entire variable domain, with the rest obtained from reference TRBV7-9 and TRBJ1-4, is as follows: DTGVSQNPRHKITKRGQNVTFRCDPISEHNRLYWYRQTLGQGPEFLTYFQNEAQLEKSRLLSDRFSAERPKGSFSTLEIQRTEQGDSAMYLCASFPHGETNEKLFFGSGTQLSVL.

This clonotype has ten or more counts. The V and J genes are TRBV7-9 and TRBJ2-3; D ambiguous. CDR1 is SEHNR, CDR2 FQNEAQ, per germline (reference sequence). This CDR3 spans 15 amino acids. V was pared by 5 bases and J by 2 bases, with 14 bases between. This CDR3 reads CASSPIGAHTDTQYF. CDR3 bases: TGTGCCAGCAGCCCCATTGGTGCTCACACAGATACGCAGTATTTT.

This clonotype was counted ten times or more. The rearrangement uses TRBV20-1 and TRBJ2-7, with a tentative D call TRBD2 (5 bases). The CDR3 is 15 amino acids. The V end lost 0 bases, the J end lost 3 bases, and 15 bases lay between the germline ends. CDR1 is DFQATT and CDR2 is SNEGSKA in the germline V gene (reference sequence). DNA of the CDR3: TGCAGTGCTAGAGATAGGAGGCGGACCCTCTACGAGCAGTACTTC. Its translation is CSARDRRRTLYEQYF.

Points on this clonotype: One end of the junction is discordant with germline, which a read error may explain. The chain carries TRBV12-3 or TRBV12-4 and TRBJ2-7; D uncertain. CDR3 size: 13 residues. CDR3 sequence reads: CASSLARRYELYF. Written as DNA, the CDR3 is TGTGCCAGCAGTTTAGCTAGGCGCTACGAGCTGTACTTC.

Many counts were recorded for this clonotype. The chain couples TRBV7-9 to TRBJ1-1, with 7 bases identical to TRBD1. Trimming removed 5 bases from V and 8 bases from J; junction bases left unmatched: 5. Germline values: CDR1 SEHNR, CDR2 FQNEAQ (reference sequence). The CDR3 has 12 residues. CDR3 nucleotide sequence: TGTGCCAGCAGCGGAGCGACAGGGGAAGCTTTCTTT. Its protein product is CASSGATGEAFF. Combining the CDR3 with reference TRBV7-9 and TRBJ1-1 gives the whole variable domain DTGVSQNPRHKITKRGQNVTFRCDPISEHNRLYWYRQTLGQGPEFLTYFQNEAQLEKSRLLSDRFSAERPKGSFSTLEIQRTEQGDSAMYLCASSGATGEAFFGQGTRLTVV.

As for this clonotype: A much larger clone is a single base away; this may be a read error. The V and J genes are TRBV7-6 and TRBJ2-2; D remains ambiguous. The CDR3 runs to 14 residues. Trimming stripped 4 bases from V and 0 bases from J, with 6 bases between. CDR1 is SGHVS and CDR2 is FNYEAQ in the germline V gene. CDR3 amino acids: CASSYPPNTGELFF. The CDR3 nucleotides read TGTGCCAGCAGCTACCCCCCGAACACCGGGGAGCTGTTTTTT.

The CDR3 region is CASSPGTRGEQYF. The CDR3, as DNA: TGTGCCAGCAGCCCCGGGACTAGGGGTGAGCAGTACTTC. V gene TRBV9 combines with J gene TRBJ2-7; 8 nucleotides match TRBD2. The V and J ends lost 4 bases and 7 bases, in that order; junction bases with no gene match: 7. The CDR3 has 13 amino acids. CDR1 is SGDLS, CDR2 YYNGEE, per germline.

In this sample, this clonotype turned up many times. The V call is TRBV29-1, the J call TRBJ2-6; 8 positions agree with TRBD1. Trimming cost V 1 base and J 0 bases; bases outside gene matches: 8. The length of the CDR3 is 18 residues. Per the germline V gene, CDR1 is SQVTM and CDR2 is ANQGSEA. The DNA for the CDR3 is TGCAGCGTTGAAGGCGCAACAGGGGGTAGCTCTGGGGCCAACGTCCTGACTTTC. Translated, it gives CSVEGATGGSSGANVLTF.